Included here is one TCR beta chain sequence, with context. Study processing details: Reference gene primer amplification yielded estimated nucleated cell counts. Using immunoSEQ multiplex PCR, the repertoire was profiled, and TCRdb retains in-frame clones only, with some absent. That table is the source of V, J and clone size, and D and trimming were worked out from the DNA. The sample carries over 200,000 clones, 87% recorded once. The data derive from a study of blood T cell repertoires in COVID-19. On the study more broadly: From T cells, B-cell-depleted T cells, or PBMCs came the material, which was cDNA or gDNA.

The CDR3 has 13 residues. Germline lookup yields CDR1 SGDLS and CDR2 YYNGEE. V was cut by 3 bases and J by 4 bases, with 8 bases left in between. Participant reports of clinical history set cohort assignment. The TCR was taken from a man younger than 30 with acute COVID-19. V gene TRBV9 combines with J gene TRBJ2-1, with a tentative D call TRBD2 (6 bases). The sequenced sample consisted of PBMCs or T cells enriched from blood (not recorded which). This CDR3 is CASSEDYYNEQFF. CDR3 bases: TGTGCCAGCAGCGAGGACTATTACAATGAGCAGTTCTTC.